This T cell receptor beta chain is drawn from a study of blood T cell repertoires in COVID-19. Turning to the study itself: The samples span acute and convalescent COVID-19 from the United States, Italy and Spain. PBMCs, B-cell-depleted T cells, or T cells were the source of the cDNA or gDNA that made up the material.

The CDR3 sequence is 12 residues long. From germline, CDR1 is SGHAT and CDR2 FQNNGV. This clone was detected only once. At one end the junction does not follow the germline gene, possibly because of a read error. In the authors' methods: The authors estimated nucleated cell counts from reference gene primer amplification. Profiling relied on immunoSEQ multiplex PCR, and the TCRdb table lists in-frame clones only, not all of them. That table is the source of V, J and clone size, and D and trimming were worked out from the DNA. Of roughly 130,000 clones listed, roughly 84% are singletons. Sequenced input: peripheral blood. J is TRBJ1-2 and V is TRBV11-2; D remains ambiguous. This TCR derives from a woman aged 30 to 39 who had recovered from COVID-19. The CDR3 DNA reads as TGTGCCAGCAGCCTAGAGTCAGGAGGCTACACCTTC. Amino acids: CASSLESGGYTF. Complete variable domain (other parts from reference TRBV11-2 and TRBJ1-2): EAGVAQSPRYKIIEKRQSVAFWCNPISGHATLYWYQQILGQGPKLLIQFQNNGVVDDSQLPKDRFSAERLKGVDSTLKIQPAKLEDSAVYLCASSLESGGYTFGSGTRLTVV.